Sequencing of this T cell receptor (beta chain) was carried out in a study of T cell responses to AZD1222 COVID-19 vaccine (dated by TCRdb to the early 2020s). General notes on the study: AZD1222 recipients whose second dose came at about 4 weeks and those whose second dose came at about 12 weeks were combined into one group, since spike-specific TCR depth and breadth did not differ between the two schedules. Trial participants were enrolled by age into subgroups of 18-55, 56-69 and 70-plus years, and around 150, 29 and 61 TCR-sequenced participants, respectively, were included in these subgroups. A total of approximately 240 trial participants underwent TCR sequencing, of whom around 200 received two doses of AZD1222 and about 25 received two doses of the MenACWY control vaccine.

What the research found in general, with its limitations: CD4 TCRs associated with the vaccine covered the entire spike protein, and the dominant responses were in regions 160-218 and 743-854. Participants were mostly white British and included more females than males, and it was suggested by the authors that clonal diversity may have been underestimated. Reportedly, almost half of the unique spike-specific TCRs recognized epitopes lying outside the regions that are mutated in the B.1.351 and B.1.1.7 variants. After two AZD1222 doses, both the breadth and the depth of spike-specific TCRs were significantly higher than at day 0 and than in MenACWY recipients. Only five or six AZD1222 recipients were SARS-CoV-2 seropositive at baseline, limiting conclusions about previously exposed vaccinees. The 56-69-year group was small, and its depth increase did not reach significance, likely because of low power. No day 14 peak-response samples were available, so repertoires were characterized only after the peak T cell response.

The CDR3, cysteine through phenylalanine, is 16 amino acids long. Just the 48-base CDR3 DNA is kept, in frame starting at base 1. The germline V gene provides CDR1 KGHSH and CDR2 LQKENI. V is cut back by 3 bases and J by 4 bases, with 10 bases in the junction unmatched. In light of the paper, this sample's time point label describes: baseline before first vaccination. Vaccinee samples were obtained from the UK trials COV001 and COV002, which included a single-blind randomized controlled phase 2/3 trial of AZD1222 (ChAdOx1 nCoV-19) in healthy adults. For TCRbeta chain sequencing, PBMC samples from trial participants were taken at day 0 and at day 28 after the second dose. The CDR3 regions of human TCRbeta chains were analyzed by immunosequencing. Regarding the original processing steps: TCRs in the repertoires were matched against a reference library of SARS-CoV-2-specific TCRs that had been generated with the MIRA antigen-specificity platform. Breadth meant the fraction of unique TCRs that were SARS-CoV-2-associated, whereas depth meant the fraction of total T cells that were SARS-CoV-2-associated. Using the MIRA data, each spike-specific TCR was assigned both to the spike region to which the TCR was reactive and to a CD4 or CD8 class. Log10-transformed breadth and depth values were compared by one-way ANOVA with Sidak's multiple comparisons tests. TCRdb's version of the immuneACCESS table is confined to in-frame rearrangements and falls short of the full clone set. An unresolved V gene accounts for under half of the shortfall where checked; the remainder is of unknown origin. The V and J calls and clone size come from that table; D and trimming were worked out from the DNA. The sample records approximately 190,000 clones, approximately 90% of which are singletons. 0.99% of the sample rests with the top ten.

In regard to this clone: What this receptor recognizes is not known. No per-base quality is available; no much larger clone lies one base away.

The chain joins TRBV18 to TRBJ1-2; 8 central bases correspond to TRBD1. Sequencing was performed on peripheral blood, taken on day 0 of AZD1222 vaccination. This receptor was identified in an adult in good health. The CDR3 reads CASSPTNKDRAYGYTF. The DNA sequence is TGTGCCAGCTCACCCACTAATAAGGACAGGGCCTATGGCTACACCTTC.